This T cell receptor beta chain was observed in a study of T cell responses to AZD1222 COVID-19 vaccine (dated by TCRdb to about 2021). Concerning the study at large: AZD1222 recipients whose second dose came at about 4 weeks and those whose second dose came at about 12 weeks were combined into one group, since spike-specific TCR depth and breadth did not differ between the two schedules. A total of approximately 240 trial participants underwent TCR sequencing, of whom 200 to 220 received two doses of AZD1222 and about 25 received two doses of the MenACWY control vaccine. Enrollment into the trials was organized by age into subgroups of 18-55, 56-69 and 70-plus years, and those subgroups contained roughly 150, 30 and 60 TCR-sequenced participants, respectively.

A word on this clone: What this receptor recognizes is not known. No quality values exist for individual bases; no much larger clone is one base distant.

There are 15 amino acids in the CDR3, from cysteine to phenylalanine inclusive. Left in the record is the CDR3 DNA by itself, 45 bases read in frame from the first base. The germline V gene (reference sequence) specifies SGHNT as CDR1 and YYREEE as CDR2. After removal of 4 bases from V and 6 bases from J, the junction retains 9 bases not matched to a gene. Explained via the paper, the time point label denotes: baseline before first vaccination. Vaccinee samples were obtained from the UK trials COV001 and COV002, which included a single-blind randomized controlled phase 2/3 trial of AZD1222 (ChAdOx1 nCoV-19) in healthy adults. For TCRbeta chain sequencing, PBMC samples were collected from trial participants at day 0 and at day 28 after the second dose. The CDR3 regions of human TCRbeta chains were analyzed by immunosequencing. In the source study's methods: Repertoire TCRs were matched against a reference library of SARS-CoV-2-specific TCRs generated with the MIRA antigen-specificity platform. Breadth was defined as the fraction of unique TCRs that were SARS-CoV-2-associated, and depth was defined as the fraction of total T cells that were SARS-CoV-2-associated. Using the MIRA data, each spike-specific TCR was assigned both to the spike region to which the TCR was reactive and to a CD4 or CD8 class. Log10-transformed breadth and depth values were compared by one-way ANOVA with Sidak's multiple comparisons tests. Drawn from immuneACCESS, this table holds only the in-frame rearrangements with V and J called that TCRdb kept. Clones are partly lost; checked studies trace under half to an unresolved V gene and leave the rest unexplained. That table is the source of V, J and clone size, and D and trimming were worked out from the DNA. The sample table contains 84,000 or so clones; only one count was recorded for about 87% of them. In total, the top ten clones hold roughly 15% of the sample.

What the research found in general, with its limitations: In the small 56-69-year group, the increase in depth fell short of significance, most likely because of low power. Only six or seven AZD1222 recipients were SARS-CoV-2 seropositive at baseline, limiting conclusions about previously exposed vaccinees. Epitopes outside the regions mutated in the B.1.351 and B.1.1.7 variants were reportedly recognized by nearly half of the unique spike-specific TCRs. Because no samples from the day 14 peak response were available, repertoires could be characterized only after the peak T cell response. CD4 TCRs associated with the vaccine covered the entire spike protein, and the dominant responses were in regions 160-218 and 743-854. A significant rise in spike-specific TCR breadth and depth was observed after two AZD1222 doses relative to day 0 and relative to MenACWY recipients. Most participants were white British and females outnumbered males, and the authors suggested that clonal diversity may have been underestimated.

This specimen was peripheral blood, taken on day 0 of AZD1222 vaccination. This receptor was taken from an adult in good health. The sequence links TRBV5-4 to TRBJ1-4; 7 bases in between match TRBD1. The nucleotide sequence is TGTGCCAGCAGCCATGACAGGGTGGGGGATGAAAAACTGTTTTTT. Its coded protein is CASSHDRVGDEKLFF.